The 32 T cell receptor beta chains given below trace back to one sample, sequenced in a study of T cell repertoires in cytomegalovirus infection. For these TCRs, the target antigens are not known. TCRdb reanalysed the reads using MiXCR and keeps one entry per CDR3 protein. The sample has 140,000 to 150,000 distinct CDR3 sequences, more than 25% seen once. The starting material was CD8+ T cells from cultured PBMCs, obtained from culture after CMV antigen stimulation. The origin of the receptors is a human donor in good health (CMV status not recorded). Some clones in this sample may be carry-over from other donors' samples.

By share, this clonotype ranks as medium-sized. The CDR3 reads CASSLSGMAGNTIYF. The CDR3, as DNA: TGTGCCAGCAGTTTATCAGGGATGGCTGGAAACACCATATATTTT. This sequence joins TRBV28 and TRBJ1-3; D may be TRBD1 (5 bases). This CDR3 has 15 amino acids. Trimming left V 1 base short and J 2 bases short, with 9 bases between. Germline values: CDR1 MDHEN, CDR2 SYDVKM.

This clonotype was counted once. The chain joins TRBV12-3 or TRBV12-4 to TRBJ1-5, with D possibly TRBD1 on 6 matching bases. The germline V and J ends were trimmed by 6 bases and 5 bases, with 14 bases remaining between them. The CDR3 runs 14 residues. The CDR3 bases are TGTGCCAGCAGCCAAACAGGGTTGGATCAGCCCCAGCATTTT. Its translation: CASSQTGLDQPQHF.

This clonotype turned up a few times. The V gene is TRBV7-3, the J gene TRBJ2-7; 11 nucleotides match TRBD2. Germline CDR1 reads SGHTA; CDR2 reads FQGTGA. The CDR3 runs 14 residues. V lost 5 bases, J lost 3 bases, and 3 bases stayed unmatched. DNA for the CDR3: TGTGCCAGCAGCCCTAGCGGGGGGAACTACGAGCAGTACTTC. Translation: CASSPSGGNYEQYF.

This rearrangement joins TRBV6-8 to TRBJ1-2, with 10 bases lining up with TRBD1. Losses at the gene ends were 8 bases for V and 4 bases for J; bases not matched to a gene: 10. The CDR3 covers 15 residues. CDR1 is MNHGY and CDR2 is SAAAGT in the germline V gene. CDR3 sequence (DNA): TGTGCCAGCTGTCAATCCGGGACAGGGGTCTATGGCTACACCTTC. Protein: CASCQSGTGVYGYTF.

The V and J genes are TRBV6-5 and TRBJ1-1; D remains ambiguous. CDR1 is MNHEY, CDR2 SVGAGI, per germline. The CDR3 contains 10 residues. With 8 bases removed from V and 6 bases from J, the gap between germline ends came to 7 bases. The CDR3 DNA is TGTGCCAGCGGGAATGCTGAAGCTTTCTTT. This gives the protein CASGNAEAFF.

In its sample, this clonotype was seen many times. The rearrangement links TRBV20-1 to TRBJ2-3, with 8 bases aligning to TRBD2. Per germline, CDR1 DFQATT and CDR2 SNEGSKA (reference sequence). This CDR3 has 15 amino acids. V shed 3 bases, J shed 0 bases, and the junction held 5 bases outside the gene matches. The CDR3 sequence: CSASLLAASTDTQYF. CDR3 nucleotide sequence: TGCAGTGCTAGCCTACTAGCGGCTAGCACAGATACGCAGTATTTT.

Ten or more counts support this clonotype. V gene TRBV7-8 combines with J gene TRBJ1-2; TRBD1 might be the D (5 bases). The CDR3 is 14 residues long. Trimming took 5 bases from V and 5 from J, leaving 15 bases between them. Looked up from germline, CDR1 is SGHVS and CDR2 is FQNEAQ. The CDR3 DNA reads as TGTGCCAGCAGCCAAATGGCAGGGCCGTATGGCTACACCTTC. Translated: CASSQMAGPYGYTF.

There are many counts of this clonotype. J is TRBJ2-7 and V is TRBV20-1; 7 bases match TRBD1. The CDR3 has 14 residues. V was clipped by 6 bases and J by 0 bases; unmatched bases: 8. CDR1 is DFQATT, CDR2 SNEGSKA, per germline (reference sequence). CDR3 in amino acids: CSANQGDHSYEQYF. The CDR3, as DNA: TGCAGTGCCAACCAGGGGGATCACTCCTACGAGCAGTACTTC.

Ten or more counts support this clonotype. The chain employs TRBV7-2 and TRBJ2-1; a possible D gene is TRBD2 (5 bases). This CDR3 has 16 residues. Trimming left V 5 bases short and J 4 bases short, with 18 bases between. The germline gives CDR1 SGHTA, CDR2 FQGNSA. The CDR3 DNA sequence: TGTGCCAGCAGCCTCTCCGGGATGCCCGGGTACAATGAGCAGTTCTTC. It yields the protein CASSLSGMPGYNEQFF.

The chain is built from TRBV28 and TRBJ2-3; D remains unclear. V lost 5 bases to trimming and J lost 4 bases, with 4 bases between them. This CDR3 has 11 amino acids. Germline CDR1 MDHEN, CDR2 SYDVKM. The CDR3 here is CASSAPDTQYF. The CDR3, as DNA: TGTGCCAGCAGTGCACCAGATACGCAGTATTTT. The full variable domain, completed using reference TRBV28 and TRBJ2-3, is DVKVTQSSRYLVKRTGEKVFLECVQDMDHENMFWYRQDPGLGLRLIYFSYDVKMKEKGDIPEGYSVSREKKERFSLILESASTNQTSMYLCASSAPDTQYFGPGTRLTVL.

This chain connects TRBV24-1 to TRBJ2-1; possibly TRBD2 for D (5 bases). Trimming shortened V by 3 bases and J by 7 bases, and 15 bases separated the two germline ends. CDR1 is KGHDR, CDR2 SFDVKD, per germline. The CDR3 contains 15 residues. The CDR3, as DNA: TGTGCCACCAGTGATCCGGGGATAGTTAATAATGAGCAGTTCTTC. It is translated as CATSDPGIVNNEQFF.

This rearrangement joins TRBV19 to TRBJ1-1; 12 positions match TRBD1. Losses at the gene ends were 3 bases for V and 8 bases for J; bases not matched to a gene: 4. Germline CDR1 LNHDA, CDR2 SQIVND (reference sequence). The CDR3 is 14 amino acids. In nucleotides, the CDR3 is TGTGCCAGTAGTATTGGGACAGGGGGCGTGGAAGCTTTCTTT. Protein sequence: CASSIGTGGVEAFF.

This sequence joins TRBV27 and TRBJ2-5, with D uncertain. V was pared by 4 bases and J by 5 bases, with 17 bases between. Germline lookup yields CDR1 MNHEY and CDR2 SMNVEV (reference sequence). The CDR3 totals 15 residues. This CDR3 is CASSSSLGTWETQYF. The CDR3 DNA reads as TGTGCCAGCAGTTCATCCCTAGGCACGTGGGAGACCCAGTACTTC.

In its sample, this clonotype was seen many times. The rearrangement links TRBV12-3 or TRBV12-4 to TRBJ1-5; TRBD1 is a possible D gene (6 bases). CDR3 length: 16 amino acids. Between the trimmed V and J ends, which lost 1 base and 1 base, there was a span of 11 bases. The CDR3 protein is CASSLVGGLSNQPQHF. The CDR3 DNA reads as TGTGCCAGCAGTTTAGTAGGGGGGCTGAGCAATCAGCCCCAGCATTTT.

The chain employs TRBV7-8 and TRBJ1-3; no reliable D call. Deletions cut 7 bases from V and 4 bases from J, with 8 bases between. The CDR3 has 12 amino acids. Germline loops: CDR1 SGHVS, CDR2 FQNEAQ. The CDR3 DNA sequence: TGTGCCAGCACCCCCTCGGGAAACACCATATATTTT. The encoded protein is CASTPSGNTIYF.

By share of the sample, this clonotype is medium-sized. The gene calls are TRBV7-2 and TRBJ1-4; 7 bases align to TRBD1. Trimming removed 5 bases from V and 9 bases from J; junction bases left unmatched: 6. Germline V gene data show CDR1 as SGHTA and CDR2 as FQGNSA. The CDR3 runs 13 residues. CDR3: CASSLGQVQKLFF. CDR3 in DNA: TGTGCCAGCAGCCTCGGACAGGTCCAAAAACTGTTTTTT.

Only a few counts were recorded for this clonotype. This chain connects TRBV2 to TRBJ2-1; perhaps TRBD1 as D (6 bases). This CDR3 spans 13 amino acids. V dropped 8 bases and J dropped 7 bases, with 15 bases sitting between them. Germline-derived CDR1 and CDR2 are SNHLY and FYNNEI. In DNA form, the CDR3 reads TGTGCCAGCTGGGTAAGGGGGTTAAATGAGCAGTTCTTC. Protein: CASWVRGLNEQFF.

The chain combines TRBV6-6 with TRBJ2-2, with TRBD1 matching 11 bases. This CDR3 spans 15 amino acids. Per germline, CDR1 MNHNY and CDR2 SVGAGI (reference sequence). The ends lost 6 bases at V and 7 bases at J; junction bases unmatched: 7. The DNA of the CDR3 is TGTGCCAGCAGCGGGGACAGGGGGATTGTCGGGGAGCTGTTTTTT. Protein: CASSGDRGIVGELFF.

Ten or more counts support this clonotype. The gene calls are TRBV11-2 and TRBJ2-3, with 7 bases identical to TRBD2. The length of the CDR3 is 15 residues. Per the germline V gene, CDR1 is SGHAT and CDR2 is FQNNGV. V was clipped by 0 bases and J by 4 bases; unmatched bases: 4. The chain's CDR3 is CASSLELAVPDTQYF. CDR3 bases: TGTGCCAGCAGCTTAGAGCTAGCGGTTCCAGATACGCAGTATTTT.

The table lists this clonotype with many counts. This rearrangement joins TRBV7-9 to TRBJ1-2; 10 bases are shared with TRBD1. Losses at the gene ends were 3 bases for V and 2 bases for J; bases not matched to a gene: 0. Per the germline V gene, CDR1 is SEHNR and CDR2 is FQNEAQ (reference sequence). CDR3 length equals 14 residues. CDR3 nucleotides: TGTGCCAGCAGCTTGGGACAGGGGAACTATGGCTACACCTTC. Its protein product is CASSLGQGNYGYTF.

The chain combines TRBV12-3 or TRBV12-4 with TRBJ1-2, with D hard to call. This CDR3 spans 17 amino acids. With 3 bases removed from V and 1 base from J, the gap between germline ends came to 18 bases. CDR3 protein: CASSLGIDGNNNYGYTF. DNA of the CDR3: TGTGCCAGCAGTTTGGGAATAGACGGGAATAATAACTATGGCTACACCTTC.

The chain joins TRBV4-1 to TRBJ1-4; D may be TRBD1 (5 bases). Germline CDR1 and CDR2: MGHRA and YSYEKL. V lost 3 bases, J lost 4 bases, and 6 bases lay in between. This CDR3 comprises 13 residues. CDR3 DNA: TGCGCCAGCAGCCACCAGGGTAATGAAAAACTGTTTTTT. Encoded protein: CASSHQGNEKLFF.

This clonotype was counted a few times. The genes are TRBV12-3 or TRBV12-4 and TRBJ2-5; D is ambiguous. Trimming left V 2 bases short and J 5 bases short, with 12 bases between. This CDR3 contains 14 residues. The CDR3 coding sequence is TGTGCCAGCAGTTTAATGGGAAACGGGGAGACCCAGTACTTC. This translates into CASSLMGNGETQYF.

This chain uses TRBV7-6 with TRBJ1-3; 8 positions agree with TRBD1. The length of the CDR3 is 14 residues. J lost 2 bases, V lost 4 bases, and 1 base had no gene match. Per germline, CDR1 SGHVS and CDR2 FNYEAQ. The CDR3 region has the DNA TGTGCCAGCAGCTACAGGGGGGCTGGAAACACCATATATTTT. It specifies CASSYRGAGNTIYF.

There are a few counts of this clonotype. The gene calls are TRBV24-1 and TRBJ2-7, with D maybe TRBD1 (6 bases). The CDR3 is 16 residues long. The V gene's germline CDR1 is KGHDR and CDR2 SFDVKD. The V gene lost 1 base and the J gene lost 2 bases, with 14 bases spanning the gap. CDR3 nucleotides: TGTGCCACCAGTGATTTACCAGGGGCTACCACCTACGAGCAGTACTTC. This gives the protein CATSDLPGATTYEQYF.

This clonotype was seen only a few times. The chain has TRBV15 and TRBJ2-7, with D hard to call. This CDR3 spans 16 amino acids. Germline loops: CDR1 LNHNV, CDR2 YYDKDF (reference sequence). V was clipped by 1 base and J by 3 bases, with 16 bases between them. Here the CDR3 reads CATSRGFGSTLYEQYF. The CDR3 coding sequence is TGTGCCACCAGCAGAGGGTTCGGCAGTACTCTCTACGAGCAGTACTTC.

The chain carries TRBV19 and TRBJ2-7; D is ambiguous. The CDR3 extends over 14 amino acids. From germline, CDR1 is LNHDA and CDR2 SQIVND (reference sequence). Trimming took off 3 bases at V and 4 bases at J, with 13 bases between the two ends. The CDR3 nucleotides are TGTGCCAGTAGTATCGGACCAGGCCGATACGAGCAGTACTTC. Translating gives CASSIGPGRYEQYF.

This chain uses TRBV28 with TRBJ2-1, with 7 bases identical to TRBD1. Trimming at V came to 6 bases and at J to 5 bases, leaving 10 bases not matched to a gene. In germline, CDR1 is MDHEN, CDR2 SYDVKM. This CDR3 region has 15 residues. The CDR3 sequence: CASSPRGQENNEQFF. CDR3 nucleotides: TGTGCCAGCAGCCCTCGAGGACAGGAGAACAATGAGCAGTTCTTC.

This clonotype showed up many times. V is TRBV7-8 and J is TRBJ2-1, with 15 bases lining up with TRBD2. Germline V lookup: CDR1 SGHVS, CDR2 FQNEAQ. Losses at the gene ends were 3 bases for V and 6 bases for J; bases not matched to a gene: 6. This CDR3 spans 17 amino acids. The CDR3 is CASSFWTSGGAFNEQFF. CDR3 DNA: TGTGCCAGCAGCTTTTGGACTAGCGGGGGGGCCTTCAATGAGCAGTTCTTC.

The rearrangement uses TRBV9 and TRBJ2-5, with D hard to call. The V gene lost 3 bases and the J gene lost 4 bases, with 10 bases spanning the gap. Germline lookup yields CDR1 SGDLS and CDR2 YYNGEE. The CDR3 is 13 residues long. The CDR3 reads CASSGAMGETQYF. CDR3 nucleotide sequence: TGTGCCAGCAGCGGTGCTATGGGAGAGACCCAGTACTTC.

This clonotype occurred many times. The CDR3: CASSDLVADTQYF. CDR3 DNA: TGTGCCAGCAGCGACCTAGTGGCAGATACGCAGTATTTT. This chain connects TRBV7-2 to TRBJ2-3; no reliable D call. CDR3 length: 13 residues. Germline V gene data show CDR1 as SGHTA and CDR2 as FQGNSA. The V end lost 5 bases, the J end lost 4 bases, and 10 bases lay between the germline ends. Together with reference TRBV7-2 and TRBJ2-3, the CDR3 gives the full variable domain: GAGVSQSPSNKVTEKGKDVELRCDPISGHTALYWYRQSLGQGLEFLIYFQGNSAPDKSGLPSDRFSAERTGGSVSTLTIQRTQQEDSAVYLCASSDLVADTQYFGPGTRLTVL.

This clonotype was recorded a few times. The gene calls are TRBV12-3 or TRBV12-4 and TRBJ2-3; 10 bases align to TRBD2. The CDR3 covers 12 residues. Trimming removed 6 bases from V and 11 bases from J; junction bases left unmatched: 5. The CDR3, as DNA: TGTGCCAGCAGCCGAGGACTAGCGGAGCAGTATTTT. Protein product: CASSRGLAEQYF.